Listed here are 5 T cell receptor beta chains from one sample, sequenced in a study of cytomegalovirus exposure and HLA in healthy donors. The assay was immunoSEQ multiplex PCR, and TCRdb's table has in-frame clones only and misses some. The repertoire holds roughly 60,000 clones, with around 90% as singletons. Sequencing was performed on PBMCs. The receptors come from a woman younger than 35 in good health and CMV-seronegative.

This clone was detected once. The rearrangement links TRBV11-1 to TRBJ2-3; 15 bases are a match to TRBD2. V gave up 6 bases and J gave up 4 bases; unmatched junction bases: 5. The CDR3 has 16 amino acids. Germline CDR1 and CDR2: SGHAT and FQDESV (reference sequence). CDR3 DNA sequence: TGTGCCAGCAGACCAGGACTAGCGGGAGGGGCAGATACGCAGTATTTT. Protein sequence: CASRPGLAGGADTQYF.

The chain employs TRBV6-1 and TRBJ1-5, with D tentatively TRBD1 (5 bases). Per the germline V gene, CDR1 is MNHNS and CDR2 is SASEGT. The CDR3 is 14 amino acids. V was trimmed by 4 bases and J by 4 bases, leaving 11 bases between them. The CDR3 DNA reads as TGTGCCAGCAGTGTGGGGGGGGGAAATCAGCCCCAGCATTTT. Translation: CASSVGGGNQPQHF.

This sequence joins TRBV7-4 and TRBJ2-2, with D perhaps matching TRBD2 (5 bases). V shed 1 base and J shed 2 bases, with 11 bases lying between them. CDR1 is SGHVT and CDR2 is SQSDAQ in the germline V gene. This CDR3 has 16 residues. In DNA, the CDR3 is TGTGCCAGCAGCTTAGGGCTAGCTGAAAACACCGGGGAGCTGTTTTTT. As protein: CASSLGLAENTGELFF.

This clone was observed a few times. The chain couples TRBV5-1 to TRBJ1-1, with TRBD1 identical over 8 bases. Trimming at V came to 3 bases and at J to 6 bases, leaving 13 bases not matched to a gene. This CDR3 has 16 amino acids. The germline gives CDR1 SGHRS, CDR2 YFSETQ. CDR3 DNA sequence: TGCGCCAGCAGCTCGCCCCAAGGACAGGGTATCCCTGAAGCTTTCTTT. Translated, it gives CASSSPQGQGIPEAFF.

The rearrangement links TRBV9 to TRBJ2-3; 13 bases fit TRBD2. Germline-derived CDR1 and CDR2 are SGDLS and YYNGEE. J gave up 4 bases and V 4 bases, and 3 bases lay outside the gene matches. This CDR3 is 15 amino acids long. The CDR3 nucleotides read TGTGCCAGCAGCTATACTAGCGGGAGGGCAGATACGCAGTATTTT. Translation: CASSYTSGRADTQYF.